There are a few counts of the clone carrying this T cell receptor (beta chain). No antigen is known for it. The sample comes from a study of blood T cells in healthy people across ages. Findings of the study overall: Diversity estimates drawn from one million T cells were deemed underestimates.

The CDR3 consists of 15 residues. Trimming took 3 bases from V and 5 from J, leaving 16 bases between them. Together with a sample-barcoded 5' primer, a J-beta primer mix was included in a second PCR lasting roughly 7 to 11 cycles. Each cDNA molecule was tagged by a template-switch adaptor that had 12 random nucleotides. The yield of each sample was at least 2.5 million CDR3-containing paired-end reads. Each CDR3 protein gets one entry after TCRdb re-called the 5' RACE reads with MiXCR. The repertoire holds about 1 million distinct CDR3 sequences, with roughly a quarter as singletons. These data were also filed under a second study, of T cells of mothers and their children.

Sequencing was performed on blood. This chain connects TRBV12-3 or TRBV12-4 to TRBJ1-2, with TRBD1 as a possible D gene (6 bases). The TCR comes from a girl aged 2-9 years in good health. CDR3 in amino acids: CASSFGSGAPYGYTF. The CDR3 coding sequence is TGTGCCAGCAGTTTTGGGTCAGGGGCGCCTTATGGCTACACCTTC.